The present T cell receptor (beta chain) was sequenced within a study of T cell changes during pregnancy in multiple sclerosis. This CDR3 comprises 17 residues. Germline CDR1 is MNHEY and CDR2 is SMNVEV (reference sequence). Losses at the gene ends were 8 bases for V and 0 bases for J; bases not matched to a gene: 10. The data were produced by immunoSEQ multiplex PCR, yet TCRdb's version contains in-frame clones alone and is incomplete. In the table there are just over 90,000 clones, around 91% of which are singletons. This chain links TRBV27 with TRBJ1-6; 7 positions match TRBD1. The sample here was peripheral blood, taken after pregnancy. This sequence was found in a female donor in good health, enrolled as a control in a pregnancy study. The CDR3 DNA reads TGTGCCAGCGGACAAGTCAGGACAGGCTCCTATAATTCACCCCTCCACTTT. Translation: CASGQVRTGSYNSPLHF.